The 8 T cell receptor delta chains reported below all come from one sample, sequenced in a study of gamma-delta chains in newborns, infants, children. TCRdb re-called the reads through CATT. The sample lists more than 9,000 delta-chain clones, approximately 3.6% occurring once. The specimen was blood. The receptor source for this set is a child who was a newborn, infant or young child, either healthy, febrile or measles-vaccinated (not recorded which).

This rearrangement joins TRDV1 to TRDJ1; 11 bases match TRDD3. The CDR3 loop spans 19 amino acids. V lost 6 bases and J lost 0; bases outside the gene matches: 15. Germline V gives CDR1 TSWWSYY, CDR2 QGS. The CDR3 nucleotides are TGTGCTCTTGGTTTTGGGAGGTTGGGGGATACGCCTGACACCGATAAACTCATCTTT. Amino acid sequence: CALGFGRLGDTPDTDKLIF.

This clone was seen a handful of times. The chain links TRAV29/DV5 to TRDJ1, with 12 bases identical to TRDD3. CDR3 length equals 27 residues. The V gene end was trimmed by 0 bases and the J gene end by 0 bases; junction bases not matched to a gene: 36. Germline CDR1 and CDR2: NSMFDY and ISSIKDK. CDR3 region: CAASGGLRNIRVYWGIQYTKYTDKLIF. CDR3 DNA sequence: TGTGCAGCAAGCGGGGGGCTACGAAATATTCGGGTGTACTGGGGGATACAATACACAAAATACACCGATAAACTCATCTTT.

This clone has more than one count but fewer than ten. Sequence at one end of the junction differs from germline and may be a read error. J is TRDJ1 and V is TRDV1, with TRDD3 identical over 7 bases. Germline values: CDR1 TSWWSYY, CDR2 QGS. This CDR3 has 18 amino acids. The CDR3 spells CALGDPRGGKGCTDKLIF. In nucleotides, the CDR3 is TGTGCTCTTGGGGACCCGCGTGGGGGAAAGGGGTGCACCGATAAGCTCATCTTT.

This clone showed up just a few times. The genes are TRDV3 and TRDJ1; 9 nucleotides align to TRDD3. CDR1 TVYSNPD and CDR2 GDNSRS come from the germline V gene (reference sequence). J gave up 9 bases and V 5 bases, and 22 bases lay outside the gene matches. This CDR3 comprises 16 residues. The CDR3 here is CALIPGWGIEGTELIF. Written as DNA, the CDR3 is TGTGCCCTTATACCCGGCTGGGGGATTGAGGGGACCGAACTCATCTTT.

The sample holds a few counts of this clone. The V call is TRDV1, the J call TRDJ1, with 10 bases identical to TRDD3. Trimming cost V 3 bases and J 4 bases; bases outside gene matches: 11. The CDR3 has 17 amino acids. CDR1 is TSWWSYY and CDR2 is QGS in the germline V gene. CDR3 bases: TGTGCTCTTGGGGATCTCGTGCACTGGGGGATGGGCGATAAACTCATCTTT. Translated: CALGDLVHWGMGDKLIF.

This clone was detected a few times. The J gene is TRDJ2, the V gene TRAV29/DV5; 8 bases are shared with TRDD3. Germline trimming cut 0 bases from V and 4 bases from J; bases unmatched to any gene: 17. CDR3 length: 19 amino acids. CDR1 and CDR2 from the germline V gene are NSMFDY and ISSIKDK. CDR3 in DNA: TGTGCAGCAAGCGCGGGGGGAACTGGGGGGTACAGCGAGACAGCACAACTCTTCTTT. Protein sequence: CAASAGGTGGYSETAQLFF.

This clone was seen more than once but under ten times. The chain couples TRDV3 to TRDJ1; the match to TRDD3 covers 12 bases. The germline CDR1 and CDR2 sequences are TVYSNPD and GDNSRS (reference sequence). CDR3 length equals 18 residues. Losses at the gene ends were 3 bases for V and 1 base for J; bases not matched to a gene: 15. CDR3 in DNA: TGTGCCTTGGGGGTTGCTTACACTGGGGGATACCGCACCGATAAACTCATCTTT. It encodes CALGVAYTGGYRTDKLIF.

This clone occurred a few times. The CDR3 region is CALGRLLKPVLGDTDKLIF. CDR3 bases: TGTGCTCTTGGGCGTCTCCTTAAACCCGTACTGGGGGATACCGATAAACTCATCTTT. This sequence joins TRDV1 and TRDJ1; 10 bases fit TRDD3. From germline, CDR1 is TSWWSYY and CDR2 QGS. J was trimmed by 2 bases and V by 5 bases; bases with no gene match: 17. The CDR3 is 19 amino acids.